The rows below give T cell receptor beta chains drawn from one sample of a study of CD8 T cells in ankylosing spondylitis. TCRdb fed the 5' RACE reads into MiXCR, producing one record per CDR3 protein. The sample carries 200,000 to 250,000 distinct CDR3 sequences, around 16% recorded once. The material sequenced was blood, either unsorted or a sorted T cell fraction (not recorded which). The receptor source for this set is a male donor with ankylosing spondylitis. CDR3s include the opening cysteine and the closing phenylalanine or tryptophan. The order of the fields is V gene, CDR3 length, J gene, D gene, clone size, CDR3 protein, CDR3 DNA. A D gene is named only where the DNA matches it firmly. The listing skips clone size in some rows; elsewhere it reads once, few, many or a size class.

v_gene: TRBV28
len: 13
j_gene: TRBJ2-7
d_gene: NA
abundance: few
CDR3aa: CASSWGVSYEQYF
CDR3nt: TGTGCCAGCAGTTGGGGGGTTTCCTACGAGCAGTACTTC

v_gene: TRBV9
len: 16
j_gene: TRBJ1-3
d_gene: NA
abundance: few
CDR3aa: CASSVDGGGSGNTIYF
CDR3nt: TGTGCCAGCAGCGTAGACGGCGGAGGCTCTGGAAACACCATATATTTT

v_gene: TRBV4-1
len: 13
j_gene: TRBJ1-1
d_gene: NA
abundance: many
CDR3aa: CASSQEPHPEAFF
CDR3nt: TGCGCCAGCAGCCAAGAGCCGCACCCGGAGGCTTTCTTT

v_gene: TRBV27
len: 15
j_gene: TRBJ2-7
d_gene: TRBD1
abundance: few
CDR3aa: CASSSRDRESYEQYF
CDR3nt: TGTGCCAGCAGTTCCCGGGACAGGGAATCCTACGAGCAGTACTTC

v_gene: TRBV3-1
len: 15
j_gene: TRBJ1-2
d_gene: NA
abundance: few
CDR3aa: CASSTDFTGTYGYTF
CDR3nt: TGTGCCAGCAGCACAGACTTCACAGGGACCTATGGCTACACCTTC

v_gene: TRBV10-3
len: 16
j_gene: TRBJ2-2
d_gene: TRBD2
abundance: few
CDR3aa: CAISDLGTKNTGELFF
CDR3nt: TGTGCCATCAGTGACCTCGGGACTAAGAACACCGGGGAGCTGTTTTTT

v_gene: TRBV5-4
len: 15
j_gene: TRBJ2-7
d_gene: NA
abundance: NA
CDR3aa: CASSPTGPAGYEQYF
CDR3nt: TGTGCCAGCAGCCCCACGGGGCCGGCAGGGTACGAGCAGTACTTC

v_gene: TRBV5-1
len: 14
j_gene: TRBJ2-5
d_gene: TRBD1
abundance: few
CDR3aa: CASSNDRGQETQYF
CDR3nt: TGCGCCAGCAGCAACGACAGGGGCCAAGAGACCCAGTACTTC

v_gene: TRBV20-1
len: 17
j_gene: TRBJ2-6
d_gene: NA
abundance: NA
CDR3aa: CSARDGVLSSGANVLTF
CDR3nt: TGCAGTGCTAGAGACGGTGTCCTCTCCTCTGGGGCCAACGTCCTGACTTTC

v_gene: TRBV3-1
len: 16
j_gene: TRBJ2-7
d_gene: TRBD1
abundance: few
CDR3aa: CASSLEGDRVFYEQYF
CDR3nt: TGTGCCAGCAGCCTCGAGGGGGACAGGGTTTTCTACGAGCAGTACTTC

v_gene: TRBV6-5
len: 16
j_gene: TRBJ1-1
d_gene: NA
abundance: NA
CDR3aa: CASSYTRQSLVTEAFF
CDR3nt: TGTGCCAGCAGTTACACCCGTCAGAGTTTGGTCACTGAAGCTTTCTTT

v_gene: TRBV6-1
len: 15
j_gene: TRBJ2-1
d_gene: TRBD2
abundance: many
CDR3aa: CASKTLAGVIHEQFF
CDR3nt: TGTGCCAGCAAAACCCTAGCGGGAGTGATTCATGAGCAGTTCTTC

v_gene: TRBV4-3
len: 14
j_gene: TRBJ2-7
d_gene: TRBD2
abundance: few
CDR3aa: CASSQEWEGYEQYF
CDR3nt: TGCGCCAGCAGCCAAGAGTGGGAGGGGTACGAGCAGTACTTC

v_gene: TRBV4-2
len: 18
j_gene: TRBJ2-3
d_gene: TRBD2
abundance: NA
CDR3aa: CASSQDWASGSSTDTQYF
CDR3nt: TGTGCCAGCAGCCAAGATTGGGCTAGCGGGAGTAGCACAGATACGCAGTATTTT

v_gene: TRBV27
len: 17
j_gene: TRBJ2-1
d_gene: NA
abundance: NA
CDR3aa: CASSLGNWGSSYNEQFF
CDR3nt: TGTGCCAGCAGTTTAGGTAACTGGGGTAGCTCCTACAATGAGCAGTTCTTC

v_gene: TRBV6-5
len: 17
j_gene: TRBJ2-3
d_gene: TRBD2
abundance: many
CDR3aa: CASSTLSGGAKADTQYF
CDR3nt: TGTGCCAGCAGTACACTTAGCGGGGGGGCGAAAGCAGATACGCAGTATTTT

v_gene: TRBV30
len: 16
j_gene: TRBJ1-1
d_gene: NA
abundance: NA
CDR3aa: CAWRRGAGGAAAEAFF
CDR3nt: TGTGCCTGGAGGAGAGGTGCGGGGGGCGCGGCCGCTGAAGCTTTCTTT